The present entry profiles one TCR beta chain with its context. In the authors' methods: By means of reference gene primer amplification, nucleated cell counts were estimated. Profiled with immunoSEQ multiplex PCR; TCRdb holds only in-frame clones, not every one. Clone size and V and J calls were adopted from that table, with D and trimming inferred from the DNA. This repertoire shows hundreds of thousands of clones, 75% to 95% found once; its top ten account for around 2%. The sample belongs to a study of blood T cell repertoires in COVID-19. CDR3 length: 18 residues. The V gene's germline CDR1 is SGHRS and CDR2 YFSETQ. The V and J ends lost 1 base and 2 bases respectively, with 22 bases between them.

The receptor was derived from a woman aged 18-29 years who had recovered from COVID-19. The V call is TRBV5-1, the J call TRBJ2-7; tentative D call: TRBD1 (6 bases). The sequenced material came from PBMCs or T cells enriched from blood (not recorded which). CDR3 amino acids: CASSLSSGAPSLAYEQYF. The CDR3 region has the DNA TGCGCCAGCAGCTTGAGTTCAGGGGCGCCCTCCTTGGCCTACGAGCAGTACTTC.